A single sample gave rise to the 12 T cell receptor beta chains below, sequenced in a study of beta chain features in type 1 diabetes (dated by TCRdb to between 2017 and 2018). Libraries were built with the immunoSEQ multiplex PCR assay. The High Capacity cDNA Reverse Transcription Kit was used to reverse transcribe all of the isolated RNA, meaning that expressed TCRB transcripts were what got sequenced. TCRdb carries this immuneACCESS record with in-frame sequences only. Its versions omit some clonotypes, under half of them owing to an unresolved V gene in the studies checked, with the rest unexplained. The sample has about half a million clones on record, about an eighth of them singletons. The ten top clones hold more than 0.045% of the sample. Sequencing input: naive CD4+ T cells from blood. The cell subset or site tag for this specimen amounts to: true naive CD4+ T cells. These receptors came from a woman aged 18 to 35 in good health.

This clone has ten or more counts. V is TRBV30 and J is TRBJ2-3; 9 bases are a match to TRBD1. Germline CDR1 and CDR2: GTSNPN and SVGIG (reference sequence). The CDR3 spans 15 residues. V dropped 3 bases and J dropped 2; count of bases not matched to a gene: 6. CDR3 in DNA: TGTGCCTGGAGCGACGGGACAGGGAACACAGATACGCAGTATTTT. Protein product: CAWSDGTGNTDTQYF.

This clone has more than one count but fewer than ten. The chain is built from TRBV30 and TRBJ2-2; D is undetermined. This CDR3 is built from 11 residues. Trimming took 0 bases from V and 7 from J, leaving 3 bases between them. CDR1 is GTSNPN, CDR2 SVGIG, per germline (reference sequence). The CDR3: CAWSVLGELFF. The CDR3 DNA follows: TGTGCCTGGAGTGTACTCGGGGAGCTGTTTTTT.

CDR3 residues: CASSLAGGYNEQFF. In DNA, the CDR3 is TGTGCCAGCAGCCTAGCGGGGGGATACAATGAGCAGTTCTTC. This chain joins TRBV9 and TRBJ2-1; 11 bases map to TRBD2. Per the germline V gene, CDR1 is SGDLS and CDR2 is YYNGEE. V shed 4 bases, J shed 4 bases, and the junction held 1 base outside the gene matches. This CDR3 spans 14 amino acids.

The sample holds a few counts of this clone. The V gene is TRBV18, the J gene TRBJ2-3, with D perhaps TRBD1 (5 bases). Trimming removed 5 bases from V and 4 bases from J, with 16 bases in between. The CDR3 length is 15 residues. Germline values: CDR1 KGHSH, CDR2 LQKENI. This CDR3 is CASSTTDVGADTQYF. CDR3 DNA: TGTGCCAGCTCAACGACAGATGTTGGGGCAGATACGCAGTATTTT.

The CDR3 nucleotides are TGCAGCGTTGAGTTATTTCCGGGACAGGGCACCGGGGAGCTGTTTTTT. This codes for CSVELFPGQGTGELFF. The chain links TRBV29-1 to TRBJ2-2, with 9 nucleotides matching TRBD1. Germline V gene data show CDR1 as SQVTM and CDR2 as ANQGSEA. Trimming at V came to 3 bases and at J to 4 bases, leaving 9 bases not matched to a gene. The CDR3 runs 16 residues.

The CDR3 coding sequence is TGCAGCGCCCAAGCGGGAGTAAACACCGGGGAGCTGTTTTTT. Translated: CSAQAGVNTGELFF. The chain has TRBV29-1 and TRBJ2-2; 8 nucleotides line up with TRBD2. Germline CDR1 is SQVTM and CDR2 is ANQGSEA. Losses at the gene ends were 7 bases for V and 2 bases for J; bases not matched to a gene: 6. This CDR3 comprises 14 residues.

The chain couples TRBV2 to TRBJ2-5; 15 nucleotides match TRBD2. The germline gives CDR1 SNHLY, CDR2 FYNNEI. CDR3 length equals 13 residues. After removal of 8 bases from V and 13 bases from J, the junction contained 8 bases not matched to a gene. CDR3 sequence: CASRGTSGGNRYF. The CDR3 nucleotides read TGTGCCAGCCGCGGGACTAGCGGGGGGAATCGGTACTTC.

J is TRBJ1-1 and V is TRBV5-1, with D maybe TRBD1 (5 bases). The germline V gene encodes CDR1 SGHRS and CDR2 YFSETQ. The CDR3 has 14 amino acids. Trimming pared 1 base from V and 1 base from J, leaving 8 bases between. CDR3 DNA: TGCGCCAGCAGCTTGCAGGGATGGAACACTGAAGCTTTCTTT. As protein: CASSLQGWNTEAFF. Variable domain in full (rest from reference TRBV5-1 and TRBJ1-1): KAGVTQTPRYLIKTRGQQVTLSCSPISGHRSVSWYQQTPGQGLQFLFEYFSETQRNKGNFPGRFSGRQFSNSRSEMNVSTLELGDSALYLCASSLQGWNTEAFFGQGTRLTVV.

This clone was counted only a few times. The chain combines TRBV5-6 with TRBJ2-2, with a possible D match to TRBD1 (6 bases). Germline loops: CDR1 SGHDT, CDR2 YYEEEE. V lost 0 bases to trimming and J lost 9 bases, with 18 bases between them. This CDR3 region has 16 residues. CDR3 bases: TGTGCCAGCAGCTTGGTTCGCTGGGGGCCTTTCCGGGAGCTGTTTTTT. The encoded protein is CASSLVRWGPFRELFF.

This clone turned up a few times. V usage is TRBV29-1 and J usage is TRBJ2-7; D might be TRBD1 (6 bases). The CDR3 consists of 13 residues. The germline CDR1 and CDR2 sequences are SQVTM and ANQGSEA. V was shortened by 7 bases and J by 7 bases, with 20 bases between the two germline ends. The CDR3, as DNA: TGCAGCGGGGGCGAGGTTAGCCAGGGGGAGCAGTACTTC. Protein: CSGGEVSQGEQYF.

This clone was found a few times. This sequence joins TRBV7-2 and TRBJ1-2, with a weak D call TRBD1 (6 bases). CDR1 and CDR2 from the germline V gene are SGHTA and FQGNSA. This CDR3 has 12 amino acids. V was shortened by 5 bases and J by 5 bases, with 9 bases between the two germline ends. The CDR3 coding sequence is TGTGCCAGCAGCACACAGGGATATGGCTACACCTTC. Translated, it gives CASSTQGYGYTF.

This clone was detected only a few times. CDR3 in DNA: TGTGCCACCAGCAGAGATCGAGCATCGGAAAAACTGTTTTTT. This translates into CATSRDRASEKLFF. The rearrangement links TRBV15 to TRBJ1-4; D is unresolved. The CDR3 loop spans 14 amino acids. Germline V gives CDR1 LNHNV, CDR2 YYDKDF (reference sequence). Trimming left V 0 bases short and J 8 bases short, with 10 bases between.